These 3 T cell receptor beta chains were all obtained from the same sample, sequenced in a study of blood T cell repertoires in COVID-19 (dated by TCRdb to 2020 to 2021). The method was the immunoSEQ multiplex PCR assay. The clones in this table, taken by TCRdb from immuneACCESS, are in-frame only. Not every clone is retained; where verified, under half of the shortfall comes from an unresolved V gene, and the cause of the rest is unknown. Counted in this sample were about 290,000 clones; roughly 90% of them appeared once. The ten top clones hold around 1.7% of the sample. The sequencing input was PBMCs or T cells enriched from blood (not recorded which). The receptors shown here come from a woman in her thirties or forties who had recovered from COVID-19.

V gene TRBV24-1 combines with J gene TRBJ2-1, with 12 bases fitting TRBD1. This CDR3 has 16 residues. After removal of 3 bases from V and 7 bases from J, the junction contained 6 bases not matched to a gene. Germline lookup yields CDR1 KGHDR and CDR2 SFDVKD. The CDR3 spells CATSDPRDRGRNEQFF. The CDR3 DNA is TGTGCCACCAGTGATCCTCGGGACAGGGGGCGAAATGAGCAGTTCTTC.

V is TRBV5-1 and J is TRBJ1-1; the D gene is possibly TRBD1 (6 bases). V lost 3 bases and J lost 3, with 12 bases in between. This CDR3 has 14 amino acids. Germline CDR1 SGHRS, CDR2 YFSETQ. In DNA, the CDR3 is TGCGCCAGCAGCTCTACAGGGCGCGACACTGAAGCTTTCTTT. Its protein is CASSSTGRDTEAFF. The whole variable domain, filled in from reference TRBV5-1 and TRBJ1-1, reads KAGVTQTPRYLIKTRGQQVTLSCSPISGHRSVSWYQQTPGQGLQFLFEYFSETQRNKGNFPGRFSGRQFSNSRSEMNVSTLELGDSALYLCASSSTGRDTEAFFGQGTRLTVV.

The gene calls are TRBV19 and TRBJ2-7; D ambiguous. CDR3 length: 15 amino acids. In germline, CDR1 is LNHDA, CDR2 SQIVND (reference sequence). Trimming took 5 bases from V and 4 from J, leaving 18 bases between them. CDR3 region: CASSFSLDHRYEQYF. CDR3 DNA sequence: TGTGCCAGTAGTTTTAGTCTTGATCATCGGTACGAGCAGTACTTC.